What follows describes a single TCR beta chain. Per the authors' pipeline: The assay estimated nucleated cells by amplifying reference gene primers. Some clones are missing from TCRdb's copy, which holds only in-frame ones; the method was immunoSEQ multiplex PCR. The DNA gave D and trimming, while V, J and clone size come from that table. The sample has roughly 280,000 clones, more than 85% seen once. This sample was included in a study of blood T cell repertoires in COVID-19. At the level of the study: PBMCs, B-cell-depleted T cells, or T cells provided the cDNA or gDNA that made up the material.

Seattle's cohort entered during active infection and was followed longitudinally. This CDR3 is 15 amino acids long. The V gene's germline CDR1 is SGHTA and CDR2 FQGNSA. The V and J ends lost 0 bases and 9 bases, in that order; junction bases with no gene match: 7. The chain joins TRBV7-2 to TRBJ2-1; 8 nucleotides match TRBD1. The source is a woman between 55 and 75 years old with COVID-19, enrolled during active disease. What was sequenced was peripheral blood. CDR3: CASSLAQGARFEQFF. The CDR3 nucleotides are TGTGCCAGCAGCTTAGCTCAGGGGGCAAGGTTTGAGCAGTTCTTC.